This passage covers 8 T cell receptor beta chains from one sample sequenced in a study of T cells in Graves' hyperthyroidism and ophthalmopathy. Amplified TCR beta CDR3 regions derived from RNA transcripts. HTBI primers were used for first-round RT-PCR of the TCR CDR3. TCRdb re-derived calls from the multiplex PCR reads in MiXCR, one entry per CDR3 protein. This table holds hundreds of thousands of distinct CDR3 sequences, roughly 14% found once. Sequencing input: blood. The receptors derive from a man aged 18-30 years with Graves' ophthalmopathy.

This clonotype was picked up many times. The chain carries TRBV14 and TRBJ1-1; D is ambiguous. Per germline, CDR1 SGHDN and CDR2 FVKESK. Trimming removed 4 bases from V and 0 bases from J, with 6 bases in between. This CDR3 contains 13 residues. The CDR3 region is CASSPSMNTEAFF. The CDR3 nucleotides read TGTGCCAGCAGCCCGTCCATGAACACTGAAGCTTTCTTT.

Many counts were recorded for this clonotype. The CDR3, as DNA: TGCAGTGCTAGAGGGGGGGCTAGCGGGGACCTGGAGACCCAGTACTTC. It specifies CSARGGASGDLETQYF. The V call is TRBV20-1, the J call TRBJ2-5; 9 bases fit TRBD2. V shed 1 base, J shed 5 bases, and the junction held 11 bases outside the gene matches. Per germline, CDR1 DFQATT and CDR2 SNEGSKA (reference sequence). The CDR3 loop spans 16 amino acids.

This clonotype was detected many times. V usage is TRBV7-2 and J usage is TRBJ1-2, with D tentatively TRBD1 (5 bases). Between the trimmed V and J ends, which lost 1 base and 4 bases, there was a span of 10 bases. The length of the CDR3 is 14 residues. The germline gives CDR1 SGHTA, CDR2 FQGNSA. This CDR3 reads CASSLVRQSYGYTF. CDR3 nucleotide sequence: TGTGCCAGCAGCTTAGTTAGACAGAGCTATGGCTACACCTTC.

This clonotype was seen ten or more times. The V gene is TRBV20-1, the J gene TRBJ2-7, with D possibly TRBD1 on 6 matching bases. V was shortened by 0 bases and J by 4 bases, with 28 bases between the two germline ends. This CDR3 has 19 residues. Germline-derived CDR1 and CDR2 are DFQATT and SNEGSKA (reference sequence). The CDR3 region has the DNA TGCAGTGCTAGAGACGCCCTGGGGGCTGGACACCAGGGTGGATACGAGCAGTACTTC. This translates into CSARDALGAGHQGGYEQYF.

The chain joins TRBV9 to TRBJ2-5; D may be TRBD1 (6 bases). The CDR3 consists of 14 residues. CDR1 SGDLS and CDR2 YYNGEE come from the germline V gene. V was shortened by 0 bases and J by 5 bases, with 11 bases between the two germline ends. The chain's CDR3 is CASSVDRALETQYF. The CDR3 nucleotides are TGTGCCAGCAGCGTAGACAGGGCCTTGGAGACCCAGTACTTC.

This clonotype has at least ten counts. J is TRBJ2-3 and V is TRBV30, with unresolved D. V lost 3 bases, J lost 0 bases, and 7 bases lay in between. This CDR3 has 13 amino acids. The germline V gene has CDR1 GTSNPN and CDR2 SVGIG (reference sequence). CDR3 sequence: CAWSGLSTDTQYF. CDR3 sequence (DNA): TGTGCCTGGAGCGGCCTTAGCACAGATACGCAGTATTTT.

This clonotype was recorded many times. The genes are TRBV20-1 and TRBJ2-3; 7 bases agree with TRBD1. Germline V gives CDR1 DFQATT, CDR2 SNEGSKA (reference sequence). This CDR3 has 13 amino acids. CDR3 sequence: CSARDSNTDTQYF. For the CDR3, the DNA is TGCAGCGCTCGGGACAGCAACACAGATACGCAGTATTTT.

This clonotype appeared many times. The rearrangement links TRBV30 to TRBJ2-5; 11 bases align to TRBD1. V shed 3 bases, J shed 5 bases, and the junction held 5 bases outside the gene matches. Germline CDR1 is GTSNPN and CDR2 is SVGIG (reference sequence). The CDR3 spans 14 residues. CDR3 sequence (DNA): TGTGCCTGGAGATGGACAGGGGGCAGGGAGACCCAGTACTTC. The encoded protein is CAWRWTGGRETQYF.